Listed below are T cell receptor beta chains from one sample, sequenced in a study of shared clonotypes between healthy human individuals. Sequencing was performed with immunoSEQ multiplex PCR; in TCRdb, only in-frame clones are kept and a portion is missing. The table records some 2,500,000 clones, 90% to 95% of them present only once. The sequencing sample was made of naive CD4+ T cells from PBMCs. The receptors here all came from a man aged 18 to 30 in good health. Some clones in this sample may be carry-over from other donors' samples. The CDR3 runs from the conserved cysteine through the conserved F or W. The order of the fields is J gene, V gene, CDR3 protein.

>TRBJ1-5|TRBV19
CASSIRVGDSNQPQHF
>TRBJ2-6|TRBV19
CASSARTGASGANVLTF
>TRBJ2-3|TRBV28
CASSTGQLVTDTQYF
>TRBJ1-1|TRBV6-5
CASLSPTEAFF
>TRBJ2-1|TRBV11-2
CASSPRIYNEQFF
>TRBJ2-5|TRBV27
CASSKGTESRGTQYF
>TRBJ2-7|TRBV15
CATSRDRGASNEQYF
>TRBJ2-4|TRBV7-7
CASSLVGPTKNIQYF
>TRBJ1-5|TRBV28
CASSSPGGGNQPQHF
>TRBJ1-2|TRBV20-1
CSAADRVGYTF
>TRBJ2-2|TRBV19
CASNGLAGGPNTGELFF